This T cell receptor beta chain stems from a study of T cell repertoires in cytomegalovirus infection (dated by TCRdb to about 2019). Study-level background: The peptide stimulations were aimed at well-studied HLA-B-restricted epitopes as well as recently identified HLA-C-restricted CMV epitopes, whose presentation resists viral immunomodulation. Because public TCR beta signatures pointed to carriage of CMV infection together with the matching HLA type, the HLA type of each donor mattered for the analysis.

What the work shows at the level of the full study, not this receptor alone: In both this cohort and an independent cohort of some 370 donors, the cumulative frequency of public TCR beta family members distinguished carriers of CMV infection plus the relevant HLA type. The ex vivo response was dominated by HLA-C-restricted CMV-specific TCR beta clonotypes, and the single most frequent clonotype in two of eight donors was supplied by these HLA-C-restricted clonotypes.

This clonotype was recorded a few times. What antigen it recognizes has not been identified. Per-nucleotide qualities are absent, and no much larger clonotype sits a single base away. The treatment or condition label, as the study defines it: in vitro stimulation with specific CMV peptide epitopes to enrich CMV-specific T cells. CDR1 MNHEY and CDR2 SVGEGT are derived from the germline V gene. Inclusive of the bounding cysteine and phenylalanine, the CDR3 is 12 residues long. The retained sequence is limited to the CDR3, 36 bases, with the frame set at the first base. V is pared back by 0 bases and J by 9 bases, with 6 bases lying between the germline termini. Sequencing was carried out with an Illumina HiSeq 1500. Through fastp at Q25 and MiXCR, TCRdb rebuilt clones from the public reads, retaining in-frame beta chains. One record per CDR3 amino acid sequence lists the most common genes and DNA. Here the sample has approximately 990,000 distinct CDR3 sequences; around 30% occur a single time. The ten largest clones take up over 12% of the sample.

This clonotype originated in a human donor in good health (CMV status not recorded). Some clones in this sample may be carry-over from other donors' samples. This sample comprised cultured CD8+ T cells from PBMCs, obtained from culture after CMV antigen stimulation. The chain uses TRBV6-2 or TRBV6-3 and TRBJ1-5; a confident D gene designation cannot be given. The nucleotide sequence reads as follows: TGTGCCAGCAGTTACTCCGCGGGGCCCCAGCATTTT. Its amino acids are CASSYSAGPQHF.